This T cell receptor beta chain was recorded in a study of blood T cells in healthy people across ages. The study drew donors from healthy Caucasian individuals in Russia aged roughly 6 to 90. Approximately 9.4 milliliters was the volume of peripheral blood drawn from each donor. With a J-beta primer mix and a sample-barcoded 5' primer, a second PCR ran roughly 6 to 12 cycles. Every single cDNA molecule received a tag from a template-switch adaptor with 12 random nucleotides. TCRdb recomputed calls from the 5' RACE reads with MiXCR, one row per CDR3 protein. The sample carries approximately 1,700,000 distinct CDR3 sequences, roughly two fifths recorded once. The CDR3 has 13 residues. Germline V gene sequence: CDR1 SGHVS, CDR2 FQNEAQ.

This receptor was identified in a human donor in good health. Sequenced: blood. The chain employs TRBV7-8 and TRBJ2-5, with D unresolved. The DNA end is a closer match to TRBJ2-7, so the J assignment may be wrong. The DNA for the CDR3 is TGTGCCAGCAGCCCAGTAGAGATCTACGAGCAGTACTTC. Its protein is CASSPVEIYEQYF.